These 12 T cell receptor beta chains share one sample of origin, sequenced in a study of T cell repertoires in cytomegalovirus infection. TCRdb re-derived calls from the reads in MiXCR, one entry per CDR3 protein. The sample includes roughly 630,000 distinct CDR3 sequences, more than 20% of them seen just once. Input material: CD8+ T cells from PBMCs. Every receptor here comes from a human donor in good health (CMV status not recorded). Some clones in this sample may be carry-over from other donors' samples.

The V gene is TRBV12-3 or TRBV12-4, the J gene TRBJ2-2; 9 positions match TRBD1. The CDR3 runs 16 residues. Germline trimming cut 5 bases from V and 6 bases from J; bases unmatched to any gene: 10. The CDR3 DNA reads as TGTGCCAGCAGTCCTTGGACAGGGGAAAGGGCCGGGGAGCTGTTTTTT. Translating gives CASSPWTGERAGELFF.

The genes are TRBV10-2 and TRBJ1-5; D gene uncertain. Germline-derived CDR1 and CDR2 are WSHSY and SAAADI. This CDR3 has 14 amino acids. The germline V and J ends were trimmed by 4 bases and 7 bases, with 14 bases remaining between them. DNA for the CDR3: TGCGCCAGCAGTGGCGTGGGAAAAGGACAGCCCCAGCATTTT. Translated, it gives CASSGVGKGQPQHF.

As regards this clonotype: This may be a read error: a much more frequent sequence differs by one nucleotide. The chain links TRBV27 to TRBJ1-6; 7 positions agree with TRBD1. There are 14 residues in the CDR3. Germline V gene data show CDR1 as MNHEY and CDR2 as SMNVEV (reference sequence). The trim removed 8 bases at V and 4 bases at J, leaving 5 bases unmatched. The CDR3 DNA sequence: TGTGCCAGCGGGTCGGGACAGTATAATTCACCCCTCCACTTT. The encoded protein is CASGSGQYNSPLHF.

On this clonotype itself: With a much larger clone just one base away, this may be a read error. This sequence joins TRBV7-2 and TRBJ2-2; tentatively, D is TRBD2 (5 bases). This CDR3 has 12 residues. Germline V gives CDR1 SGHTA, CDR2 FQGNSA. CDR3 protein: CASSLDAGEQFF. In DNA, the CDR3 is TGTGCCAGCAGCTTAGATGCCGGGGAGCAGTTTTTT.

This clonotype was seen repeatedly, ten times or more. The chain recombines TRBV7-8 with TRBJ2-1; maybe TRBD1 (5 bases). CDR1 SGHVS and CDR2 FQNEAQ come from the germline V gene. CDR3 length equals 17 residues. Trimming removed 2 bases at V and 6 bases at J, with 20 bases between. Here the CDR3 reads CASSLIQERLVGNEQFF. In nucleotides, the CDR3 is TGTGCCAGCAGCTTAATACAGGAACGACTGGTGGGCAATGAGCAGTTCTTC.

The chain is built from TRBV7-9 and TRBJ1-1; TRBD1 is a possible D gene (5 bases). V lost 6 bases and J lost 11, with 19 bases in between. The CDR3 length is 13 residues. CDR1 and CDR2 from the germline V gene are SEHNR and FQNEAQ (reference sequence). The CDR3 sequence is CASSSGTLALAFF. For the CDR3, the DNA is TGTGCCAGCAGTTCCGGGACCCTCGCCCTGGCTTTCTTT.

Details on this clonotype: Given a much more abundant clone one base away, this may be a read error. The chain carries TRBV6-2 or TRBV6-3 and TRBJ2-1, with 9 bases that match TRBD1. After removal of 7 bases from V and 9 bases from J, the junction contained 19 bases not matched to a gene. Per the germline V gene, CDR1 is MNHEY and CDR2 is SVGEGT. This CDR3 has 17 amino acids. The CDR3 loop is CASMVGTGRRVDAEQFF. CDR3 nucleotides: TGTGCCAGCATGGTGGGGACAGGGCGGCGAGTAGACGCTGAGCAGTTCTTC.

The chain links TRBV10-3 to TRBJ2-7; TRBD1 matches at 12 bases. This CDR3 has 18 residues. The trim removed 4 bases at V and 4 bases at J, leaving 14 bases unmatched. Germline CDR1 and CDR2: ENHRY and SYGVKD. In nucleotides, the CDR3 is TGTGCCATCAGTGGATACCCGGGTCTGGGACAGGGGGCATACGAGCAGTACTTC. Its translation: CAISGYPGLGQGAYEQYF.

The chain links TRBV7-9 to TRBJ2-1; 7 bases fit TRBD2. Germline lookup yields CDR1 SEHNR and CDR2 FQNEAQ (reference sequence). This CDR3 is built from 15 residues. V shed 5 bases, J shed 9 bases, and the junction held 13 bases outside the gene matches. CDR3 in amino acids: CASSPPGLLLGEQFF. CDR3 nucleotide sequence: TGTGCCAGCAGCCCACCGGGACTACTTTTGGGTGAGCAGTTCTTC.

The V and J genes are TRBV2 and TRBJ1-3; the D is unclear. Germline values: CDR1 SNHLY, CDR2 FYNNEI. The V gene lost 0 bases and the J gene lost 0 bases, with 9 bases spanning the gap. The CDR3 consists of 16 residues. The CDR3 nucleotides read TGTGCCAGCAGTGAAGCGACGGGTAGCTCTGGAAACACCATATATTTT. This translates into CASSEATGSSGNTIYF.

This sequence joins TRBV7-3 and TRBJ2-1; a weak D match, TRBD2 (6 bases). Germline CDR1 SGHTA, CDR2 FQGTGA. V dropped 5 bases and J dropped 9 bases, with 23 bases sitting between them. The CDR3 covers 16 residues. In nucleotides, the CDR3 is TGTGCCAGCAGCCCCTTTGAGGGGACGGGGGAAGGTGAGCAGTTCTTC. Protein: CASSPFEGTGEGEQFF.

On this clonotype itself: A much larger clone lies one base from this, so it may be a read error. The J gene is TRBJ2-1, the V gene TRBV7-3; no definite D call. CDR1 and CDR2 from the germline V gene are SGHTA and FQGTGA. Trimming left V 3 bases short and J 0 bases short, with 9 bases between. The CDR3 is 15 amino acids. The CDR3 reads CASSFFYSSYNEQFF. CDR3 bases: TGTGCCAGCAGCTTTTTTTACTCCTCCTACAATGAGCAGTTCTTC.